The clone carrying this T cell receptor (beta chain) was detected only once. Trimming removed 4 bases from V and 2 bases from J; junction bases left unmatched: 7. This CDR3 spans 16 amino acids. CDR1 and CDR2 (germline): SGHAT, FQNNGV. This record comes from a study of quantifying T cell responses using KT2 cells. Study overall: TCR alpha and beta constant-region primers primed reverse transcription of RNA.

An oligo carrying a UMI was ligated to the cDNA 3' end. An equimolar mix of RC1.1 and RC1.2 primed the beta chain across TRBC1 and TRBC2. One entry per CDR3 protein results from TCRdb running MiXCR on the UMI-ligation and nested PCR reads. The sample includes about 30,000 distinct CDR3 sequences, 6% to 9.5% seen only once; the top ten take approximately 14%. The sample taken for sequencing was PBMCs spiked with cells of the T cell clone KT2. This chain links TRBV11-2 with TRBJ2-5, with 10 bases that match TRBD2. The sequence was collected from a human donor. CDR3 loop: CASSSLAGGIQETQYF. CDR3 nucleotides: TGTGCCAGCAGCTCCTTAGCGGGGGGCATTCAAGAGACCCAGTACTTC.